This TCR beta chain is drawn from a study of beta chain features in type 1 diabetes. Germline V gene lookup returns CDR1 ENHRY and CDR2 SYGVKD. This CDR3 spans 16 amino acids. V shed 0 bases and J shed 2 bases, with 13 bases lying between them. Isolated RNA was reverse transcribed in full, so expressed TCRB transcripts were sequenced. The assay was immunoSEQ multiplex PCR, and TCRdb's table has in-frame clones only and misses some. The sample contains more than 300,000 clones, over 9.5% of which appear only once. Sequences were obtained from naive CD4+ T cells from blood. This clonotype originated in a man aged 18-30 years in good health. The chain joins TRBV10-3 to TRBJ1-2; D remains ambiguous. The CDR3, as DNA: TGTGCCATCAGTGAGTCAAGGGCCGCGGGCAACTATGGCTACACCTTC. This translates into CAISESRAAGNYGYTF.